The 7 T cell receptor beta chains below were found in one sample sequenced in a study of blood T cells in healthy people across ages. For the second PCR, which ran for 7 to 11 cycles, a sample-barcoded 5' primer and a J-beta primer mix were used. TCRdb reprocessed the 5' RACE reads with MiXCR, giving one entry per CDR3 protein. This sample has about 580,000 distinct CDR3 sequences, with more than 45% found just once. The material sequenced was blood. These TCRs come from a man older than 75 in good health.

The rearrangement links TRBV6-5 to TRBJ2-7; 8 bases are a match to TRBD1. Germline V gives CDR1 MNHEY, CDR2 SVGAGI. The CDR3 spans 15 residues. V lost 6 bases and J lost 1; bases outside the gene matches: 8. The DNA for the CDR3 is TGTGCCAGCAGGTGGGGACAGGTATCATCCTACGAGCAGTACTTC. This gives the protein CASRWGQVSSYEQYF.

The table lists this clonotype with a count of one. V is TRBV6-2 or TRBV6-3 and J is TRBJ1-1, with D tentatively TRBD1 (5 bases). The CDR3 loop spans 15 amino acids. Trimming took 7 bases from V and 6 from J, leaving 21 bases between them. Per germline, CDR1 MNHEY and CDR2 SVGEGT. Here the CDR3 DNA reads TGTGCCAGCACCCCTGGGGCAGGGTTGGGGTCTGAAGCTTTCTTT. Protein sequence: CASTPGAGLGSEAFF.

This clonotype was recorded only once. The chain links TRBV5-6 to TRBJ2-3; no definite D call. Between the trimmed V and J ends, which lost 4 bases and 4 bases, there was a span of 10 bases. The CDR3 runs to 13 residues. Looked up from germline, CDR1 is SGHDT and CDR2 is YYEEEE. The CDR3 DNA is TGTGCCAGCAGCCTACACGGCCCAGATACGCAGTATTTT. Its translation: CASSLHGPDTQYF. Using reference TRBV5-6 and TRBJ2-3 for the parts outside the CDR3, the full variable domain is DAGVTQSPTHLIKTRGQQVTLRCSPKSGHDTVSWYQQALGQGPQFIFQYYEEEERQRGNFPDRFSGHQFPNYSSELNVNALLLGDSALYLCASSLHGPDTQYFGPGTRLTVL.

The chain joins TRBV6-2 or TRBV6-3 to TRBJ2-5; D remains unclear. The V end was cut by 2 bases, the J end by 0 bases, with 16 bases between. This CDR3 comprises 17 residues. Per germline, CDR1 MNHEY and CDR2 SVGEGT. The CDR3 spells CASSYAPPSRYQETQYF. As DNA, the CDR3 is TGTGCCAGCAGTTACGCCCCTCCAAGCAGGTACCAAGAGACCCAGTACTTC.

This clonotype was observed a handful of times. CDR3: CASSFGGGGPNEKLFF. The CDR3 bases are TGTGCCAGCAGCTTTGGTGGTGGGGGCCCTAATGAAAAACTGTTTTTT. The rearrangement uses TRBV7-9 and TRBJ1-4, with a weak D call TRBD1 (6 bases). Looked up from germline, CDR1 is SEHNR and CDR2 is FQNEAQ (reference sequence). V was cut by 3 bases and J by 3 bases, with 14 bases left in between. CDR3 length: 16 amino acids.

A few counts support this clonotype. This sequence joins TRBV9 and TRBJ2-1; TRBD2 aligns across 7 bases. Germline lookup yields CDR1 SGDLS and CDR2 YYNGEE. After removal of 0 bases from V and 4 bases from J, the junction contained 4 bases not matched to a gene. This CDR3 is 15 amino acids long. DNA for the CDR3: TGTGCCAGCAGCGTAGGGGCTAGCGGTTACAATGAGCAGTTCTTC. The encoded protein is CASSVGASGYNEQFF. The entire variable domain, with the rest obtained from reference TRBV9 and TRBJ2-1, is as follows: DSGVTQTPKHLITATGQRVTLRCSPRSGDLSVYWYQQSLDQGLQFLIQYYNGEERAKGNILERFSAQQFPDLHSELNLSSLELGDSALYFCASSVGASGYNEQFFGPGTRLTVL.

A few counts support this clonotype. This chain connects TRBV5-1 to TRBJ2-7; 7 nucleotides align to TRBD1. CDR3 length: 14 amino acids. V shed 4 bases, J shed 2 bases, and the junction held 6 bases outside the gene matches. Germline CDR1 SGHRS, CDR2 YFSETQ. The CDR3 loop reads CASSLRDSTYEQYF. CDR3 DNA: TGCGCCAGCAGCCTACGGGACAGCACCTACGAGCAGTACTTC.